This note documents a single T cell receptor beta chain sequence. Per germline, CDR1 KGHDR and CDR2 SFDVKD. The CDR3 covers 14 residues. The trim removed 4 bases at V and 5 bases at J, leaving 4 bases unmatched. This sample is drawn from a study of blood T cell repertoires in COVID-19. Study at large: Some COVID-19 samples were acute and others convalescent; all came from the United States, Italy and Spain. From T cells, B-cell-depleted T cells, or PBMCs came the material, which was cDNA or gDNA.

Authors' processing steps: Reference gene primer amplification yielded estimated nucleated cell counts. Sequencing used immunoSEQ multiplex PCR; TCRdb keeps in-frame clones, though not all of them. Clone size and the V and J calls come from that table; the DNA yielded D and trimming. This sample has fewer than 350,000 clones, with 70% to 90% found just once. The TCR originated in a woman younger than 45 who had recovered from COVID-19. The chain uses TRBV24-1 and TRBJ2-7; 10 bases are shared with TRBD1. The specimen sequenced was peripheral blood. CDR3 DNA: TGTGCCACCAGTGACAGGACAGGGGGGCACGAGCAGTACTTC. Amino acid sequence: CATSDRTGGHEQYF.